One sample yielded the 20 T cell receptor beta chains listed below, sequenced in a study of OX40 agonist ivuxolimab in advanced cancers. Sequencing used immunoSEQ multiplex PCR; TCRdb keeps in-frame clones, though not all of them. The repertoire has more than 70,000 clones, nearly 90% of them found once; the top ten carry roughly an eighth. Material: CD4+ or CD8+ T cells sorted from blood, obtained in a trial of the OX40 agonist ivuxolimab. The receptors were sampled from an adult with an advanced solid tumor such as melanoma, head and neck, liver or kidney cancer.

The J gene is TRBJ2-4, the V gene TRBV5-1, with D possibly matching TRBD2 (5 bases). Germline V lookup: CDR1 SGHRS, CDR2 YFSETQ. The CDR3 contains 15 residues. The V gene lost 0 bases and the J gene lost 5 bases, with 12 bases spanning the gap. The DNA for the CDR3 is TGCGCCAGCAGCTTGGCCCCGGGGATCGAAAACATTCAGTACTTC. This encodes CASSLAPGIENIQYF.

The chain links TRBV28 to TRBJ2-5; the D gene is possibly TRBD2 (6 bases). The J call could be wrong; TRBJ2-7 is a better fit for the DNA end. CDR1 is MDHEN and CDR2 is SYDVKM in the germline V gene. The CDR3 covers 12 residues. The CDR3 is CASSLMRGEQYF. The CDR3 bases are TGTGCCAGCAGTTTAATGCGGGGCGAGCAGTACTTC.

Here the CDR3 reads CASSVERSPLHF. As DNA, the CDR3 is TGTGCCAGCAGCGTAGAAAGATCACCCCTCCACTTT. The chain uses TRBV9 and TRBJ1-6; D uncertain. CDR3 length: 12 amino acids. The V gene's germline CDR1 is SGDLS and CDR2 YYNGEE. The V end lost 0 bases, the J end lost 10 bases, and 5 bases lay between the germline ends.

The rearrangement joins TRBV29-1 to TRBJ2-3; D possibly corresponds to TRBD1 (6 bases). This CDR3 comprises 12 residues. Germline V gene sequence: CDR1 SQVTM, CDR2 ANQGSEA. Trimming took off 7 bases at V and 1 base at J, with 9 bases between the two ends. The CDR3: CSGNRGTDTQYF. DNA of the CDR3: TGCAGCGGAAACAGGGGCACAGATACGCAGTATTTT.

V usage is TRBV7-9 and J usage is TRBJ2-3, with 7 bases aligning to TRBD1. The CDR3 is 15 residues long. V trimming: 5 bases; J trimming: 1 base; junction bases outside the gene matches: 6. The germline gives CDR1 SEHNR, CDR2 FQNEAQ (reference sequence). The DNA of the CDR3 is TGTGCCAGCAGCGACACAGGGGTGGGCACAGATACGCAGTATTTT. Its translation is CASSDTGVGTDTQYF.

This chain connects TRBV28 to TRBJ2-7; 13 bases line up with TRBD2. The CDR3 loop spans 18 amino acids. Germline loops: CDR1 MDHEN, CDR2 SYDVKM. V gave up 6 bases and J gave up 4 bases; unmatched junction bases: 15. In nucleotides, the CDR3 is TGTGCCAGCAGCCCGGGACTAGCGGGATCCCCCTCGCTTTACGAGCAGTACTTC. This translates into CASSPGLAGSPSLYEQYF.

The V and J genes are TRBV19 and TRBJ2-1; 7 bases align to TRBD2. This CDR3 has 15 amino acids. CDR1 and CDR2 (germline): LNHDA, SQIVND (reference sequence). V lost 5 bases and J lost 4; bases outside the gene matches: 8. In nucleotides, the CDR3 is TGTGCCAGTAGTTCGGCTAGCGGCCAATACAATGAGCAGTTCTTC. Its translation is CASSSASGQYNEQFF.

The rearrangement uses TRBV6-1 and TRBJ2-7; 10 bases map to TRBD1. The CDR3 has 14 amino acids. With 8 bases clipped from V and 1 base from J, the junction kept 5 bases outside the gene matches. Germline V gives CDR1 MNHNS, CDR2 SASEGT. This chain's CDR3 is CASSRDRGSYEQYF. CDR3 coding DNA: TGTGCCAGCTCCCGGGACAGGGGATCCTACGAGCAGTACTTC.

The V call is TRBV7-8, the J call TRBJ2-7, with 7 bases identical to TRBD2. Germline lookup yields CDR1 SGHVS and CDR2 FQNEAQ. The CDR3 loop spans 14 amino acids. Trimming cost V 5 bases and J 5 bases; bases outside gene matches: 9. In DNA form, the CDR3 reads TGTGCCAGCAGCCCCGTTCGGGGGGAGCACGAGCAGTACTTC. Protein sequence: CASSPVRGEHEQYF.

This chain joins TRBV9 and TRBJ1-3; D may be TRBD1 (6 bases). The CDR3 runs to 16 residues. The germline CDR1 and CDR2 sequences are SGDLS and YYNGEE. Trimming stripped 3 bases from V and 0 bases from J, with 13 bases between. CDR3 coding DNA: TGTGCCAGCAGCGCCCCGGGACAAATCTCTGGAAACACCATATATTTT. Its protein is CASSAPGQISGNTIYF. The whole variable domain, remainder taken from reference TRBV9 and TRBJ1-3, is DSGVTQTPKHLITATGQRVTLRCSPRSGDLSVYWYQQSLDQGLQFLIQYYNGEERAKGNILERFSAQQFPDLHSELNLSSLELGDSALYFCASSAPGQISGNTIYFGEGSWLTVV.

V and J are TRBV20-1 and TRBJ1-6; no reliable D call. The CDR3 loop spans 11 amino acids. Trimming removed 0 bases at V and 11 bases at J, with 5 bases between. Per germline, CDR1 DFQATT and CDR2 SNEGSKA (reference sequence). The CDR3 spells CSARDRAPLHF. The DNA for the CDR3 is TGCAGTGCTAGAGATCGGGCACCCCTCCACTTT.

This sequence joins TRBV7-9 and TRBJ2-7; D is unresolved. The V end was cut by 5 bases, the J end by 5 bases, with 10 bases between. The CDR3 sequence is 12 residues long. CDR1 and CDR2 (germline): SEHNR, FQNEAQ (reference sequence). CDR3 nucleotides: TGTGCCAGCAGCCGCGTTAGGGACGAGCAGTACTTC. This codes for CASSRVRDEQYF.

As regards this clone: Other DNA sequences in this specimen translate into the identical CDR3. The chain carries TRBV5-1 and TRBJ1-2, with 7 bases that match TRBD1. The CDR3 is made up of 16 amino acids. In germline, CDR1 is SGHRS, CDR2 YFSETQ. V lost 3 bases to trimming and J lost 2 bases; unmatched junction nucleotides: 10. The CDR3 coding sequence is TGCGCCAGCAGCTCTTCGCTCGAGACAGGGAACTATGGCTACACCTTC. The encoded protein is CASSSSLETGNYGYTF. The whole variable domain, remainder taken from reference TRBV5-1 and TRBJ1-2, is KAGVTQTPRYLIKTRGQQVTLSCSPISGHRSVSWYQQTPGQGLQFLFEYFSETQRNKGNFPGRFSGRQFSNSRSEMNVSTLELGDSALYLCASSSSLETGNYGYTFGSGTRLTVV.

The rearrangement uses TRBV28 and TRBJ2-3; 11 positions match TRBD2. There are 15 residues in the CDR3. Looked up from germline, CDR1 is MDHEN and CDR2 is SYDVKM. The V gene end was trimmed by 7 bases and the J gene end by 5 bases; junction bases not matched to a gene: 8. In DNA, the CDR3 is TGTGCCAGCACCCTTAGCGGGGGGGCATTAGATACGCAGTATTTT. This translates into CASTLSGGALDTQYF.

This clone showed up just once. This chain connects TRBV5-5 to TRBJ2-7; 12 nucleotides align to TRBD1. The CDR3 covers 17 residues. J lost 2 bases, V lost 4 bases, and 10 bases had no gene match. Germline V lookup: CDR1 SGHKS, CDR2 YYEKEE (reference sequence). CDR3 region: CASSIGTGGAGAYEQYF. The CDR3 region has the DNA TGTGCCAGCAGCATCGGGACAGGGGGCGCAGGCGCCTACGAGCAGTACTTC. Supplemented by reference TRBV5-5 and TRBJ2-7, the full variable domain reads DAGVTQSPTHLIKTRGQQVTLRCSPISGHKSVSWYQQVLGQGPQFIFQYYEKEERGRGNFPDRFSARQFPNYSSELNVNALLLGDSALYLCASSIGTGGAGAYEQYFGPGTRLTVT.

The chain links TRBV6-6 to TRBJ1-2; TRBD1 might be the D (5 bases). V was clipped by 2 bases and J by 8 bases, with 12 bases between them. The CDR3 is 13 residues long. Germline V CDR1 and CDR2: MNHNY, SVGAGI (reference sequence). The CDR3 reads CASSYRGLGGYTF. CDR3 nucleotides: TGTGCCAGCAGTTACAGGGGTCTCGGCGGCTACACCTTC.

V is TRBV4-1 and J is TRBJ2-7; unclear D gene. The V gene's germline CDR1 is MGHRA and CDR2 YSYEKL. Trimming cost V 0 bases and J 2 bases, with 14 bases left between them. The CDR3 is 16 residues long. CDR3 coding DNA: TGCGCCAGCAGCCAAGATTTTTGGGGTGGACCCTACGAGCAGTACTTC. Protein: CASSQDFWGGPYEQYF.

V gene TRBV7-3 combines with J gene TRBJ2-1; a possible D gene is TRBD2 (6 bases). The germline CDR1 and CDR2 sequences are SGHTA and FQGTGA. The germline V and J ends were trimmed by 5 bases and 0 bases, with 11 bases remaining between them. CDR3 length equals 15 residues. The CDR3: CASSPSSASYNEQFF. The CDR3 nucleotides read TGTGCCAGCAGCCCCTCTAGCGCCTCCTACAATGAGCAGTTCTTC.

This rearrangement joins TRBV6-5 to TRBJ1-1; 9 bases are shared with TRBD1. Germline CDR1 reads MNHEY; CDR2 reads SVGAGI. Trimming removed 5 bases from V and 0 bases from J; junction bases left unmatched: 4. CDR3 length: 15 residues. CDR3 residues: CASSPRTGVNTEAFF. Here the CDR3 DNA reads TGTGCCAGCAGTCCCCGGACAGGGGTGAACACTGAAGCTTTCTTT.

The J gene is TRBJ1-1, the V gene TRBV19, with D uncertain. The CDR3 sequence is 14 residues long. Germline lookup yields CDR1 LNHDA and CDR2 SQIVND (reference sequence). V lost 6 bases and J 3 bases, leaving 14 bases between the germline ends. CDR3 sequence: CASRMGRMDTEAFF. CDR3 nucleotide sequence: TGTGCCAGTAGAATGGGGAGAATGGACACTGAAGCTTTCTTT.